This T cell receptor (beta chain) was sequenced during a study of blood T cell repertoires in COVID-19. On the study more broadly: Some COVID-19 samples were acute and others convalescent; all came from the United States, Italy and Spain. Sample material is recorded as cDNA or gDNA derived from T cells, B-cell-depleted T cells, or PBMCs.

CDR1 and CDR2 from the germline V gene are WSHSY and SAAADI. The CDR3 runs 13 residues. With 5 bases removed from V and 2 bases from J, the gap between germline ends came to 10 bases. Under the authors' procedure: Amplification of reference gene primers provided the estimated nucleated cell counts. Assay used: immunoSEQ multiplex PCR; TCRdb lists only in-frame clones, some missing. The V and J calls and clone size are taken from that table; D and trimming were inferred from the DNA. The data contain 200,000 to 250,000 clones, 88% of them singletons. The receptor comes from a woman aged 55-70 years with acute or convalescent COVID-19. The gene calls are TRBV10-2 and TRBJ2-7, with D tentatively TRBD1 (6 bases). Sequenced sample: peripheral blood. CDR3 in DNA: TGCGCCAGCAGTACGGGACAACCCTACGAGCAGTACTTC. This sequence encodes CASSTGQPYEQYF.